This T cell receptor (beta chain) originates from a study of T cells in tuberculosis (dated by TCRdb to between 2018 and 2020). At the level of the whole study: To characterize T cells specific for the mycobacterial lipid antigen glucose monomycolate (GMM), the study used CD1B tetramers together with high-throughput TCR immunosequencing. With under twelve people per group, a South African clinical cohort compared IGRA-negative adolescents, IGRA-positive adolescents with latent tuberculosis, and adults with active tuberculosis. Overall study outcomes, separate from this receptor: A classifier using the diverse GMM-specific repertoire reached approximately 90% accuracy (AUROC roughly 0.9), compared with 60% to 70% accuracy using GEM motif frequencies. The smaller NN-distances in active tuberculosis patients were driven in part by shorter CDR3-alpha lengths, while the difference seen for TCR-beta was not statistically significant. Compared with IGRA-negative controls, TCR-alpha repertoires from active tuberculosis had smaller mean NN-distances to GMM-specific TCRs, which suggests clonal expansion of these TCRs. Clinical samples were chosen by availability of cryopreserved specimens, and active tuberculosis cases were adults while controls were adolescents.

At study entry, a tuberculin skin test and the QuantiFERON-TB GOLD In-Tube IGRA were used to screen adolescents for latent tuberculosis infection. Immunosequencing was performed on unsorted cryopreserved PBMC and covered approximately 100,000 T cells per clinical donor on average. Eleven high schools in the Worcester region of the Western Cape, South Africa, served as enrollment sites for adolescents aged 12 to 18 years. Some ten M. tuberculosis-infected adolescents and about 10 uninfected adolescents, matched for age and sex, were selected. PBMC from adolescents were isolated by density centrifugation from freshly drawn heparinized blood and then cryopreserved. There are 15 amino acids in the CDR3, from cysteine to phenylalanine inclusive. Of all the DNA, just the CDR3 is kept, 45 bases in frame from base 1. V is cut by 1 base and J by 3 bases, and the space between the germline ends is 10 bases. The germline V gene yields SGHRS for CDR1 and YFSETQ for CDR2.

TCR libraries were generated with the immunoSEQ multiplex PCR assay, using TCR-beta and/or TCR-alpha/delta assays for each sample. The Illumina high-throughput platform was used to sequence the amplified TCR libraries. The authors' analysis ran thus. Clustering and dimensionality reduction relied on pairwise TCRdist distances among GMM-specific receptors from T cells that were either sorted ex vivo or expanded in vitro. The score assigned to each clinical repertoire was mean NN-distance, meaning the average TCRdist to the nearest 10% of tetramer-positive reference sequences. To compute GEM TCR motif frequency, the fraction of unique TCRs matching known GEM sequences by V/J usage and CDR3 length was calculated. Active tuberculosis was classified by linear discriminant analysis with leave-one-out cross-validation, implemented in scikit-learn. TCRdb obtained this table from immuneACCESS and retained in-frame rearrangements with V and J assigned. These tables miss some clones; where compared with another copy, unresolved V genes account for less than half of the shortfall, and the remainder is unexplained. That table is the source of V, J and clone size, and D and trimming were worked out from the DNA. Across this sample there are tens of thousands of clones, with less than 95% seen only once. The ten largest clones represent approximately 8.1% of the sample.

This clone was seen more than once but under ten times. This receptor's antigen is unknown. No clone much larger than this one lies a single base away; base qualities are absent. This receptor was taken from a donor aged 10-35 years with latent tuberculosis or without tuberculosis infection. Some clones in this sample may be carry-over from other donors' samples. Here the chain combines TRBV5-1 and TRBJ2-2; the D segment could be TRBD2, given 6 matching bases. Sequences were obtained from PBMCs. The sequence in DNA is TGCGCCAGCAGCTTGATCGGGGAGGACACCGGGGAGCTGTTTTTT. The resulting protein is CASSLIGEDTGELFF.